One and the same sample provided the 26 T cell receptor beta chains below, sequenced in a study of human thymus T cells. The assay was immunoSEQ multiplex PCR, and TCRdb's table has in-frame clones only and misses some. The data show 55,000 to 85,000 clones, 85% to 95% seen once. Thymus specimens were resections from corrective heart surgery. The sequenced sample consisted of thymus tissue. The receptor set was obtained from a girl in the first two years of life with a congenital heart defect but otherwise immunologically healthy.

The chain combines TRBV6-6 with TRBJ2-7, with D perhaps assigned TRBD1 or TRBD2 (7 bases each). The germline gives CDR1 MNHNY, CDR2 SVGAGI (reference sequence). The CDR3 runs 11 residues. V lost 7 bases and J 6 bases, leaving 10 bases between the germline ends. CDR3 coding DNA: TGTGCCAGCACAGGGGGGGGCGAGCAGTACTTC. Residues: CASTGGGEQYF.

The chain links TRBV7-2 to TRBJ2-7; 9 bases fit TRBD1. The CDR3 totals 19 residues. V lost 5 bases and J lost 2; bases outside the gene matches: 19. Germline V lookup: CDR1 SGHTA, CDR2 FQGNSA. This CDR3 reads CASSPFLLVPGQGTYEQYF. The CDR3 bases are TGTGCCAGCAGCCCATTTCTATTAGTTCCGGGACAGGGAACCTACGAGCAGTACTTC.

The chain carries TRBV19 and TRBJ2-1, with D uncertain. Germline V gene data show CDR1 as LNHDA and CDR2 as SQIVND (reference sequence). Trimming cost V 7 bases and J 0 bases, with 10 bases left between them. The CDR3 runs 14 residues. CDR3 sequence (DNA): TGTGCCAGTAAGTTACACTACTCCTACAATGAGCAGTTCTTC. It translates to CASKLHYSYNEQFF.

This chain connects TRBV4-2 to TRBJ1-5, with a tentative D call TRBD1 (6 bases). The V gene's germline CDR1 is LGHNA and CDR2 YNFKEQ. The CDR3 runs to 20 residues. V shed 2 bases and J shed 0 bases, with 23 bases lying between them. The chain's CDR3 is CASSQNRDKGTQDSNQPQHF. The CDR3 DNA reads as TGTGCCAGCAGCCAAAACCGGGACAAAGGGACCCAGGATAGCAATCAGCCCCAGCATTTT.

The CDR3 protein is CAPNGLAGAAYNEQFF. The CDR3 DNA is TGTGCCCCCAACGGACTAGCGGGAGCTGCCTACAATGAGCAGTTCTTC. The chain employs TRBV7-9 and TRBJ2-1; 13 positions agree with TRBD2. The CDR3 extends over 16 amino acids. Per the germline V gene, CDR1 is SEHNR and CDR2 is FQNEAQ (reference sequence). V lost 11 bases and J lost 2; bases outside the gene matches: 9.

The chain recombines TRBV27 with TRBJ2-7, with D unresolved. V lost 6 bases and J lost 6, with 21 bases in between. In germline, CDR1 is MNHEY, CDR2 SMNVEV (reference sequence). The CDR3 has 15 residues. The CDR3: CASSYHRTFPSEQYF. DNA for the CDR3: TGTGCCAGCAGCTACCACCGGACGTTTCCCTCCGAGCAGTACTTC.

This rearrangement joins TRBV18 to TRBJ2-3, with 9 bases fitting TRBD2. V was pared by 1 base and J by 6 bases, with 8 bases of the junction left unmatched. Germline V gene lookup returns CDR1 KGHSH and CDR2 LQKENI. The length of the CDR3 is 16 residues. The CDR3 sequence is CASSPQASGKKDTQYF. The CDR3 DNA follows: TGTGCCAGCTCACCACAGGCTAGCGGGAAAAAGGATACGCAGTATTTT. The variable domain in full, completed from reference TRBV18 and TRBJ2-3, reads NAGVMQNPRHLVRRRGQEARLRCSPMKGHSHVYWYRQLPEEGLKFMVYLQKENIIDESGMPKERFSAEFPKEGPSILRIQQVVRGDSAAYFCASSPQASGKKDTQYFGPGTRLTVL.

In this sample, this clone turned up once. The V gene is TRBV30, the J gene TRBJ2-7, with 8 bases fitting TRBD1. Trimming at V came to 5 bases and at J to 9 bases, leaving 12 bases not matched to a gene. Looked up from germline, CDR1 is GTSNPN and CDR2 is SVGIG (reference sequence). The length of the CDR3 is 13 residues. CDR3 sequence: CAWAGTGPDGQYF. CDR3 in DNA: TGTGCCTGGGCAGGGACAGGACCGGACGGGCAGTACTTC.

The chain recombines TRBV5-4 with TRBJ2-7; 8 bases match TRBD2. Germline-derived CDR1 and CDR2 are SGHNT and YYREEE (reference sequence). Trimming took 3 bases from V and 3 from J; bases not matched to a gene: 8. CDR3 length: 15 residues. The CDR3 region has the DNA TGTGCCAGCAGCTCCTTTTCTAGCGGGTTCTACGAGCAGTACTTC. This translates into CASSSFSSGFYEQYF.

V gene TRBV6-4 combines with J gene TRBJ2-7; no clear D gene. Deletions cut 4 bases from V and 3 bases from J, with 1 base between. In germline, CDR1 is MRHNA, CDR2 SNTAGT. This CDR3 is 10 amino acids long. The CDR3 sequence: CASSGYEQYF. The DNA for the CDR3 is TGTGCCAGCAGTGGCTACGAGCAGTACTTC.

The rearrangement joins TRBV18 to TRBJ2-7; possible D gene TRBD1, 7 bases. CDR1 is KGHSH and CDR2 is LQKENI in the germline V gene. The length of the CDR3 is 17 residues. V lost 3 bases and J lost 3, with 21 bases in between. Here the CDR3 DNA reads TGTGCCAGCTCACCTGGAGACAGGGACTTAAAAAGCTACGAGCAGTACTTC. This codes for CASSPGDRDLKSYEQYF.

This clone was counted a single time. The chain has TRBV11-1 and TRBJ2-7; a possible D gene is TRBD2 (6 bases). CDR1 and CDR2 from the germline V gene are SGHAT and FQDESV (reference sequence). The V and J ends lost 5 bases and 5 bases respectively, with 10 bases between them. The CDR3 covers 12 residues. This CDR3 reads CASSEDYHEQYF. DNA of the CDR3: TGTGCCAGCAGCGAGGACTACCACGAGCAGTACTTC.

The chain has TRBV5-8 and TRBJ1-6; a weak D match, TRBD1 (5 bases). V dropped 5 bases and J dropped 9 bases, with 18 bases sitting between them. Germline lookup yields CDR1 SGHTS and CDR2 YDEGEE. CDR3 size: 15 residues. The CDR3 reads CASRYVTAPSSPLHF. DNA of the CDR3: TGTGCCAGCAGATACGTGACAGCTCCGAGTTCACCCCTCCACTTT.

This clone has a single count. The chain couples TRBV30 to TRBJ2-5; 13 bases agree with TRBD2. In germline, CDR1 is GTSNPN, CDR2 SVGIG (reference sequence). The CDR3 consists of 19 residues. The junction had 14 bases not matched to a gene; V was cut back by 2 bases and J by 2 bases. The CDR3 DNA is TGTGCCTGGAGTCCCGTCTACCGGACTAGCGGGAGAAGTCAAGAGACCCAGTACTTC. As protein: CAWSPVYRTSGRSQETQYF.

In nucleotides, the CDR3 is TGCGCCAGCAGCCCGAGGCCCATAACGACACACCCAGTCGACTATGGCTACACCTTC. Translating gives CASSPRPITTHPVDYGYTF. The J gene is TRBJ1-2, the V gene TRBV4-1; D not certain. The germline gives CDR1 MGHRA, CDR2 YSYEKL. The CDR3 length is 19 residues. V lost 4 bases and J 3 bases, leaving 27 bases between the germline ends.

The V and J genes are TRBV7-6 and TRBJ2-7, with 9 nucleotides matching TRBD2. The germline CDR1 and CDR2 sequences are SGHVS and FNYEAQ. The V segment lost 5 bases and the J segment 2 bases; nucleotides outside the gene matches: 7. The CDR3 contains 15 residues. DNA for the CDR3: TGTGCCAGCAGCCCGGGACTAGCCTTCACCTACGAGCAGTACTTC. Its protein product is CASSPGLAFTYEQYF.

In its sample, this clone was seen once. The genes are TRBV28 and TRBJ1-3; TRBD1 agrees at 10 bases. The V segment lost 5 bases and the J segment 3 bases; nucleotides outside the gene matches: 4. Germline V lookup: CDR1 MDHEN, CDR2 SYDVKM. The CDR3 has 15 residues. CDR3 in amino acids: CASSRTGGYGNTIYF. The DNA for the CDR3 is TGTGCCAGCAGTCGGACAGGGGGGTATGGAAACACCATATATTTT.

The chain joins TRBV7-9 to TRBJ2-7; D not resolved. V was trimmed by 3 bases and J by 5 bases, leaving 11 bases between them. This CDR3 contains 13 residues. Germline V lookup: CDR1 SEHNR, CDR2 FQNEAQ (reference sequence). The CDR3: CASSLAKNNEQYF. CDR3 DNA: TGTGCCAGCAGCTTGGCGAAGAACAACGAGCAGTACTTC.

The V and J genes are TRBV7-3 and TRBJ2-3; perhaps TRBD2 as D (5 bases). Germline-derived CDR1 and CDR2 are SGHTA and FQGTGA. The ends were cut back, 3 bases at V and 0 bases at J, with 7 bases in the middle. The CDR3 is 14 amino acids. The CDR3 DNA reads as TGTGCCAGCAGCTTGCGCGGGAGCACAGATACGCAGTATTTT. Protein product: CASSLRGSTDTQYF.

The gene calls are TRBV29-1 and TRBJ2-3; a weak D match, TRBD2 (5 bases). The CDR3 totals 14 residues. Germline CDR1 SQVTM, CDR2 ANQGSEA. The V gene lost 7 bases and the J gene lost 2 bases, with 16 bases spanning the gap. The CDR3 DNA follows: TGCAGCGGGGGAGAGGGCGAACTCACAGATACGCAGTATTTT. This sequence encodes CSGGEGELTDTQYF.

This chain connects TRBV27 to TRBJ1-1; 10 bases are a match to TRBD1. The length of the CDR3 is 15 residues. J gave up 5 bases and V 5 bases, and 8 bases lay outside the gene matches. Germline loops: CDR1 MNHEY, CDR2 SMNVEV (reference sequence). CDR3 loop: CASSATGGAETEAFF. The CDR3 coding sequence is TGTGCCAGCAGTGCGACAGGGGGCGCAGAGACTGAAGCTTTCTTT.

J is TRBJ2-5 and V is TRBV2; 9 bases align to TRBD1. The CDR3 totals 13 residues. CDR1 and CDR2 (germline): SNHLY, FYNNEI. V lost 3 bases to trimming and J lost 4 bases; unmatched junction nucleotides: 0. The CDR3 sequence: CASSEDRGETQYF. The CDR3, as DNA: TGTGCCAGCAGTGAGGACAGGGGAGAGACCCAGTACTTC.

This clone was seen more than once but under ten times. This chain connects TRBV6-1 to TRBJ2-7, with D possibly being TRBD1 (6 bases). This CDR3 has 16 residues. Germline V gives CDR1 MNHNS, CDR2 SASEGT. V lost 1 base to trimming and J lost 2 bases, with 15 bases between them. CDR3 coding DNA: TGTGCCAGCAGTGAAGACAGGGAAGTGATCGCCTACGAGCAGTACTTC. Translated, it gives CASSEDREVIAYEQYF.

The chain has TRBV4-1 and TRBJ2-2; the D gene is possibly TRBD1 (7 bases). Germline V CDR1 and CDR2: MGHRA, YSYEKL. The CDR3 consists of 15 residues. V lost 3 bases to trimming and J lost 1 base, with 9 bases between them. This chain's CDR3 is CASSHRGVNTGELFF. DNA for the CDR3: TGCGCCAGCAGCCACAGGGGGGTGAACACCGGGGAGCTGTTTTTT.

The V gene is TRBV19, the J gene TRBJ1-2; no firm D call. Germline V gene sequence: CDR1 LNHDA, CDR2 SQIVND (reference sequence). The CDR3 runs 14 residues. V was shortened by 3 bases and J by 8 bases, with 16 bases between the two germline ends. The chain's CDR3 is CASSIEAKVFGYTF. For the CDR3, the DNA is TGTGCCAGTAGTATCGAGGCCAAGGTTTTCGGCTACACCTTC.

The genes are TRBV25-1 and TRBJ2-7; D might be TRBD2 (6 bases). The length of the CDR3 is 15 residues. V was shortened by 2 bases and J by 7 bases, with 18 bases between the two germline ends. The V gene's germline CDR1 is MGHDK and CDR2 SYGVNS. This chain's CDR3 is CASSEAGTTPGEQYF. In DNA form, the CDR3 reads TGTGCCAGCAGTGAAGCGGGAACCACTCCGGGGGAGCAGTACTTC.